This entry lists 10 T cell receptor beta chains sequenced from one sample in a study of shared clonotypes between healthy human individuals. Clones were sequenced by immunoSEQ multiplex PCR, and TCRdb holds only the in-frame ones, with some missing. Among around 690,000 clones listed, 90% were seen once. The sequencing sample was made of memory CD8+ T cells from PBMCs. Subset: CD45RO+ cells pooled with CCR7-negative TemRA cells. The receptors originated from a young man in good health. Some clones in this sample may be carry-over from other donors' samples.

This sequence joins TRBV19 and TRBJ2-1; D is unresolved. V was clipped by 7 bases and J by 5 bases, with 6 bases between them. CDR1 is LNHDA, CDR2 SQIVND, per germline (reference sequence). CDR3 length: 11 residues. Here the CDR3 reads CASIDNNEQFF. As DNA, the CDR3 is TGTGCCAGTATTGACAACAATGAGCAGTTCTTC.

The sample holds one count of this clone. V usage is TRBV5-4 and J usage is TRBJ2-1; perhaps TRBD1 as D (6 bases). Germline V lookup: CDR1 SGHNT, CDR2 YYREEE (reference sequence). The CDR3 totals 15 residues. Trimming removed 3 bases from V and 5 bases from J, with 15 bases in between. CDR3 DNA: TGTGCCAGCAGCTGGGGAGAGAGGGGGAACAATGAGCAGTTCTTC. Translating gives CASSWGERGNNEQFF.

This clone was recorded once. The J gene is TRBJ1-1, the V gene TRBV7-7; D gene uncertain. V was clipped by 3 bases and J by 3 bases, with 8 bases between them. CDR3 length: 13 residues. CDR1 and CDR2 (germline): SSHAT, FNYEAQ (reference sequence). CDR3 amino acids: CASSFRQDTEAFF. In DNA form, the CDR3 reads TGTGCCAGCAGCTTTAGGCAGGACACTGAAGCTTTCTTT.

V gene TRBV7-9 combines with J gene TRBJ2-3; 7 bases are a match to TRBD2. The CDR3 extends over 16 amino acids. V was clipped by 1 base and J by 4 bases; unmatched bases: 8. From germline, CDR1 is SEHNR and CDR2 FQNEAQ (reference sequence). CDR3 nucleotides: TGTGCCAGCAGCTTAGATGGTATTCGGGGGGCAGATACGCAGTATTTT. Translated: CASSLDGIRGADTQYF.

This clone was seen once. The CDR3 region is CASSPGREWTDTQYF. The DNA for the CDR3 is TGTGCCAGCAGCCCAGGCAGGGAGTGGACAGATACGCAGTATTTT. The rearrangement uses TRBV7-9 and TRBJ2-3, with D perhaps TRBD1 or TRBD2 (5 bases each). The CDR3 is 15 residues long. Per germline, CDR1 SEHNR and CDR2 FQNEAQ (reference sequence). V lost 5 bases, J lost 3 bases, and 15 bases lay in between.

The chain is built from TRBV29-1 and TRBJ2-7, with a tentative D call TRBD1 (6 bases). Trimming shortened V by 7 bases and J by 0 bases, and 13 bases separated the two germline ends. This CDR3 contains 13 residues. Germline CDR1 and CDR2: SQVTM and ANQGSEA. CDR3 region: CSAMTGNSYEQYF. CDR3 DNA sequence: TGCAGCGCCATGACAGGAAACTCCTACGAGCAGTACTTC.

CDR3 sequence reads: CASSLIHGRPAFF. The CDR3 DNA sequence: TGTGCCAGCAGTTTAATCCATGGCCGCCCAGCTTTCTTT. The chain links TRBV27 to TRBJ1-1; D is unclear. The CDR3 loop spans 13 amino acids. Germline CDR1 reads MNHEY; CDR2 reads SMNVEV (reference sequence). V was trimmed by 2 bases and J by 10 bases, leaving 14 bases between them.

The V call is TRBV4-1, the J call TRBJ2-7, with TRBD2 matching 7 bases. The length of the CDR3 is 17 residues. The J segment lost 0 bases and the V segment lost 3 bases, leaving 11 bases of the junction unmatched. CDR1 is MGHRA, CDR2 YSYEKL, per germline. CDR3 amino acids: CASSQGVVAGLSYEQYF. The CDR3 nucleotides read TGCGCCAGCAGCCAGGGGGTGGTAGCGGGCCTCTCCTACGAGCAGTACTTC.

The chain is built from TRBV30 and TRBJ1-4; TRBD1 matches 8 bases. The CDR3 has 14 amino acids. CDR1 and CDR2 (germline): GTSNPN, SVGIG (reference sequence). Germline trimming cut 5 bases from V and 7 bases from J; bases unmatched to any gene: 9. The DNA for the CDR3 is TGTGCCTGGCAGACGACAGGGGAGGGTGAAAAACTGTTTTTT. It yields the protein CAWQTTGEGEKLFF.

The chain is built from TRBV9 and TRBJ2-1; 10 nucleotides agree with TRBD2. This CDR3 is built from 15 residues. Germline lookup yields CDR1 SGDLS and CDR2 YYNGEE. The trim removed 4 bases at V and 3 bases at J, leaving 4 bases unmatched. CDR3 amino acids: CASSSWTSGYNEQFF. CDR3 nucleotide sequence: TGTGCCAGCAGCTCCTGGACTAGCGGCTACAATGAGCAGTTCTTC.